This T cell receptor (beta chain) came from a study of blood T cell repertoires in COVID-19 (dated by TCRdb to 2018 to 2021). Regarding the study in general: Samples covering the acute and convalescent phases of COVID-19 were provided by collaborators in the United States, Italy and Spain. The prospective study material was composed of cDNA or gDNA derived from T cells, B-cell-depleted T cells, or PBMCs. The dataset comprised deeply sampled blood TCRbeta repertoires from subjects exposed to, actively infected with, or recovered from COVID-19. A freely available public database, intended as a resource for researchers studying the immune response to SARS-CoV-2, is where the repertoires were released. The samples were drawn from two sources: the first 160 participants of the ongoing ImmuneRACE study, and 950 to 1,500 subjects contributed by 6 global collaborators. Nearly every sample came with metadata listing a de-identified subject ID, COVID-19 status, age in years and sex. Where HLA class I and class II types were available, the types were taken from metadata supplied by the sample provider, not from assay-based typing.

Ten or more counts support this clone. This receptor's antigen is unknown. No per-base quality is available; no much larger clone lies one base away. Whole blood was collected in K2EDTA tubes by collaborating institutions according to the institutions' own protocols. Collaborator samples were shipped for TCRbeta analysis as frozen whole blood, isolated PBMCs, or DNA extracted from either sample type. TCRbeta CDR3 regions were amplified from genomic DNA by means of the immunoSEQ Assay, a bias-controlled multiplex PCR. The study's own analysis went as follows. The number of nucleated cells in each sample was estimated from the amplification of reference gene primers within the assay. To quantify the absolute abundance of each unique TCRbeta CDR3 rearrangement, sequence reads were collapsed and filtered. For each sample, productive Simpson clonality was calculated as the square root of Simpson's diversity index over productive rearrangements. The table was pulled from immuneACCESS by TCRdb, which kept in-frame rearrangements only. Such tables lose some clones; where checked, under half of the loss comes from unresolved V genes, and the rest has no known cause. The V and J calls and the clone size are those of that table, but D and trimming were determined from the DNA. The sample table lists about 270,000 clones, 81% of them with a count of one. Around 2.9% of the sample is in the top ten clones.

The germline V gene yields ENHRY for CDR1 and SYGVKD for CDR2. The CDR3 goes from the cysteine to the phenylalanine over 13 residues. The kept DNA is CDR3 alone, 39 bases in frame from the first base. Trimming takes 10 bases off V and 2 bases off J; junction bases not matched to a gene: 5. Broader findings and caveats from the paper: Clinical and demographic metadata were provided uncurated, with the amount varying by source and participant.

The rearranged segments are TRBV10-3 and TRBJ2-3; TRBD2 aligns with 8 central bases. Material: peripheral blood. This clonotype originated in a woman aged 60-70 years with active or convalescent COVID-19. The CDR3 region has the sequence CATNGGVTDTQYF. The nucleotide sequence reads as follows: TGTGCCACGAACGGGGGGGTCACAGATACGCAGTATTTT.